The next 27 T cell receptor beta chains were all read from a single sample in a study of response to subunit inactivated influenza vaccine. TCRdb itself ran the RT-PCR reads through MiXCR, one entry per CDR3 protein. The data show a few hundred thousand distinct CDR3 sequences, approximately 10% seen once. The sample was also linked to a second study, of T cells expressing NK-cell markers. Turning to that study: The authors generated TCR beta cDNA through 5'RACE template switching with UMIs.

The source material was PBMCs from blood, sampled on the day of vaccination. The receptors shown here come from a man aged 50-59 years who received an inactivated influenza vaccine.

This clonotype was observed a handful of times. In DNA, the CDR3 is TGTGCCAGCAGGGAGGACAGGAATCAGCCCCAGCATTTT. Its translation: CASREDRNQPQHF. V is TRBV2 and J is TRBJ1-5, with 7 bases matching TRBD1. The germline V gene encodes CDR1 SNHLY and CDR2 FYNNEI. The CDR3 extends over 13 amino acids. V was pared by 6 bases and J by 4 bases, with 3 bases of the junction left unmatched.

There are a few counts of this clonotype. The V and J genes are TRBV5-4 and TRBJ2-2; 7 nucleotides match TRBD1. Germline V gene data show CDR1 as SGHNT and CDR2 as YYREEE (reference sequence). The V and J ends lost 4 bases and 5 bases, in that order; junction bases with no gene match: 8. The CDR3 covers 15 residues. For the CDR3, the DNA is TGTGCCAGCAGCAACAGGGGTCTCAAGACCGGGGAGCTGTTTTTT. Amino acids: CASSNRGLKTGELFF. Complete variable domain (other parts from reference TRBV5-4 and TRBJ2-2): ETGVTQSPTHLIKTRGQQVTLRCSSQSGHNTVSWYQQALGQGPQFIFQYYREEENGRGNFPPRFSGLQFPNYSSELNVNALELDDSALYLCASSNRGLKTGELFFGEGSRLTVL.

This clonotype has more than one count but fewer than ten. The V gene is TRBV20-1, the J gene TRBJ1-2; tentatively, D is TRBD1 (5 bases). The CDR3 loop spans 14 amino acids. CDR1 is DFQATT and CDR2 is SNEGSKA in the germline V gene (reference sequence). V lost 3 bases and J 4 bases, leaving 15 bases between the germline ends. The CDR3 nucleotides read TGCAGTGCTAGCCTTCGGGGAGGGGCCTATGGCTACACCTTC. This translates into CSASLRGGAYGYTF.

The rearrangement uses TRBV4-2 and TRBJ2-5; D might be TRBD1 or TRBD2, each matching 5 bases. Per germline, CDR1 LGHNA and CDR2 YNFKEQ. The V end was cut by 0 bases, the J end by 3 bases, with 8 bases between. The CDR3 runs to 14 residues. The CDR3 DNA reads TGTGCCAGCAGCCAAGATGGGGGAGAAGAGACCCAGTACTTC. Amino acids: CASSQDGGEETQYF.

J is TRBJ1-1 and V is TRBV7-9; D is unresolved. Germline values: CDR1 SEHNR, CDR2 FQNEAQ (reference sequence). The germline V and J ends were trimmed by 2 bases and 8 bases, with 15 bases remaining between them. This CDR3 has 14 amino acids. For the CDR3, the DNA is TGTGCCAGCAGCTTACTGGCAACTGGCAGCGAAGCTTTCTTT. It translates to CASSLLATGSEAFF. Full variable domain (rest looked up from reference TRBV7-9 and TRBJ1-1): DTGVSQNPRHKITKRGQNVTFRCDPISEHNRLYWYRQTLGQGPEFLTYFQNEAQLEKSRLLSDRFSAERPKGSFSTLEIQRTEQGDSAMYLCASSLLATGSEAFFGQGTRLTVV.

The chain employs TRBV5-6 and TRBJ2-2; a possible D gene is TRBD1 (5 bases). The V end was cut by 1 base, the J end by 10 bases, with 14 bases between. Germline assignment: CDR1 SGHDT and CDR2 YYEEEE. This CDR3 contains 14 residues. The CDR3 is CASSLLRGAEELFF. The CDR3 bases are TGTGCCAGCAGCTTGCTAAGGGGCGCGGAGGAGCTGTTTTTT.

J is TRBJ2-5 and V is TRBV6-2 or TRBV6-3; D not certain. Germline V gene sequence: CDR1 MNHEY, CDR2 SVGEGT. Between the trimmed V and J ends, which lost 6 bases and 4 bases, there was a span of 15 bases. CDR3 length equals 14 residues. The CDR3 coding sequence is TGTGCCAGCAGAAGAGGCGGTTACGGAGAGACCCAGTACTTC. Translation: CASRRGGYGETQYF.

This clonotype was found a few times. This sequence joins TRBV12-3 or TRBV12-4 and TRBJ2-7, with TRBD1 matching 11 bases. V dropped 7 bases and J dropped 1; count of bases not matched to a gene: 12. This CDR3 is 17 amino acids long. DNA for the CDR3: TGTGCCAGCACCTGGGGGACAGGGGGGCCCCGGTCCTACGAGCAGTACTTC. This encodes CASTWGTGGPRSYEQYF.

This clonotype was recorded many times. The J gene is TRBJ2-1, the V gene TRBV18, with TRBD2 matching 9 bases. CDR1 is KGHSH and CDR2 is LQKENI in the germline V gene. There are 15 residues in the CDR3. The V segment lost 2 bases and the J segment 8 bases; nucleotides outside the gene matches: 7. CDR3 sequence reads: CASSPTAGGPYEQFF. The CDR3 coding sequence is TGTGCCAGCTCACCAACCGCGGGAGGGCCTTATGAGCAGTTCTTC.

This chain uses TRBV18 with TRBJ2-5; 9 bases agree with TRBD2. The CDR3 is made up of 14 amino acids. Trimming at V came to 4 bases and at J to 5 bases, leaving 5 bases not matched to a gene. Germline V gene lookup returns CDR1 KGHSH and CDR2 LQKENI. CDR3 sequence: CASSRGGAKETQYF. CDR3 DNA: TGTGCCAGCTCACGCGGGGGGGCCAAGGAGACCCAGTACTTC.

This clonotype was counted ten times or more. The CDR3 protein is CSEAKASGGYNEQFF. CDR3 coding DNA: TGCAGTGAGGCGAAGGCTAGCGGGGGCTACAATGAGCAGTTCTTC. The V gene is TRBV20-1, the J gene TRBJ2-1, with 10 positions matching TRBD2. The CDR3 has 15 amino acids. J was trimmed by 3 bases and V by 7 bases; bases with no gene match: 9. Germline V gives CDR1 DFQATT, CDR2 SNEGSKA (reference sequence).

This clonotype was detected only a few times. The chain combines TRBV7-9 with TRBJ1-4; 7 bases match TRBD1. Trimming removed 3 bases from V and 13 bases from J; junction bases left unmatched: 5. Germline CDR1 and CDR2: SEHNR and FQNEAQ (reference sequence). This CDR3 region has 12 residues. CDR3: CASSFPGGRLFF. CDR3 bases: TGTGCCAGCAGCTTCCCAGGGGGGCGACTGTTTTTT.

The chain couples TRBV20-1 to TRBJ2-5; TRBD2 aligns across 7 bases. Germline CDR1 and CDR2: DFQATT and SNEGSKA (reference sequence). This CDR3 spans 15 amino acids. V lost 7 bases to trimming and J lost 1 base; unmatched junction nucleotides: 12. The CDR3 reads CSGQGLADLQETQYF. For the CDR3, the DNA is TGCAGTGGGCAGGGCCTAGCGGACCTCCAAGAGACCCAGTACTTC.

This clonotype was found a few times. The chain carries TRBV18 and TRBJ2-1; TRBD2 might be the D (5 bases). Between the trimmed V and J ends, which lost 0 bases and 6 bases, there was a span of 15 bases. CDR3 size: 16 residues. Germline V gene data show CDR1 as KGHSH and CDR2 as LQKENI. The CDR3 coding sequence is TGTGCCAGCTCACCACCCGGGTTAGGAGAGGGCAATGAGCAGTTCTTC. Translation gives CASSPPGLGEGNEQFF.

The J gene is TRBJ1-1, the V gene TRBV29-1; TRBD1 might be the D (5 bases). The CDR3 covers 11 residues. The germline gives CDR1 SQVTM, CDR2 ANQGSEA. The V end was cut by 4 bases, the J end by 3 bases, with 6 bases between. The DNA for the CDR3 is TGCAGCGTTGGGGACGACACTGAAGCTTTCTTT. Its translation is CSVGDDTEAFF.

This clonotype has a count of ten or more. V gene TRBV29-1 combines with J gene TRBJ1-1, with unresolved D. CDR3 length: 11 residues. The germline V gene has CDR1 SQVTM and CDR2 ANQGSEA. V was trimmed by 5 bases and J by 1 base, leaving 5 bases between them. For the CDR3, the DNA is TGCAGCGTTCTCAAGAACACTGAAGCTTTCTTT. Its translation is CSVLKNTEAFF.

This clonotype appeared a few times. The V call is TRBV7-2, the J call TRBJ2-5; TRBD2 matches 11 bases. The CDR3 has 15 amino acids. V lost 4 bases, J lost 13 bases, and 14 bases stayed unmatched. From germline, CDR1 is SGHTA and CDR2 FQGNSA. In DNA form, the CDR3 reads TGTGCCAGCAGCTCAGACTTGGGACTAGCGGTACCACTGTACTTC. This codes for CASSSDLGLAVPLYF.

Only a few counts were recorded for this clonotype. This sequence joins TRBV20-1 and TRBJ1-5; D unclear. V lost 3 bases and J 0 bases, leaving 6 bases between the germline ends. Germline V gene lookup returns CDR1 DFQATT and CDR2 SNEGSKA (reference sequence). The CDR3 extends over 13 amino acids. The CDR3: CSASQTSNQPQHF. The CDR3 DNA reads TGCAGTGCTAGTCAGACTAGCAATCAGCCCCAGCATTTT.

This clonotype was recorded many times. CDR3 sequence: CASSQEGGGNQPQHF. The CDR3 nucleotides read TGCGCCAGCAGCCAAGAAGGAGGGGGCAATCAGCCCCAGCATTTT. The V call is TRBV4-3, the J call TRBJ1-5; a possible D gene is TRBD1 (5 bases). Germline CDR1 LGHNA, CDR2 YSLEER. The CDR3 consists of 15 residues. Trimming removed 0 bases at V and 2 bases at J, with 8 bases between.

This clonotype was counted a few times. The rearrangement links TRBV21-1 to TRBJ2-7. TRBV21-1 is tagged as a pseudogene. The CDR3 extends over 15 amino acids. The CDR3 sequence: CASSGENGSSYEQYF. The CDR3 coding sequence is TGTGCCAGCAGCGGAGAGAACGGAAGCTCCTACGAGCAGTACTTC.

This clonotype was detected a few times. V is TRBV12-3 or TRBV12-4 and J is TRBJ2-2; perhaps TRBD1 as D (5 bases). V lost 3 bases and J 3 bases, leaving 11 bases between the germline ends. The CDR3 is 15 amino acids. The CDR3 region is CASSLNRRDTGELFF. The DNA for the CDR3 is TGTGCCAGCAGTTTGAATCGCAGGGACACCGGGGAGCTGTTTTTT.

This clonotype has only a few counts. The chain couples TRBV12-3 or TRBV12-4 to TRBJ2-7; 8 bases are a match to TRBD1. The CDR3 is 15 amino acids. The J segment lost 1 base and the V segment lost 5 bases, leaving 7 bases of the junction unmatched. The CDR3 coding sequence is TGTGCCAGCAGTCCACAGGGGGGTCCTTCCTACGAGCAGTACTTC. Translated: CASSPQGGPSYEQYF.

As concerns this clonotype: One end of the junction fails to match germline, which may point to a read error. The V call is TRBV11-2, the J call TRBJ2-5; 7 nucleotides agree with TRBD1. The CDR3 has 15 amino acids. CDR1 SGHAT and CDR2 FQNNGV come from the germline V gene. The CDR3: CASSSGQVAREAQYF. CDR3 DNA: TGTGCCAGCAGCTCAGGACAGGTAGCAAGAGAGGCCCAGTACTTC.

This clonotype was counted a few times. This chain uses TRBV28 with TRBJ2-3, with 9 bases matching TRBD1. This CDR3 region has 18 residues. Germline-derived CDR1 and CDR2 are MDHEN and SYDVKM. V trimming: 3 bases; J trimming: 4 bases; junction bases outside the gene matches: 14. This chain's CDR3 is CASSLYPRYRGQADTQYF. Here the CDR3 DNA reads TGTGCCAGCAGTTTGTACCCCCGGTACAGGGGGCAAGCAGATACGCAGTATTTT.

The chain uses TRBV7-9 and TRBJ1-2, with TRBD1 as a possible D gene (5 bases). This CDR3 contains 15 residues. Germline loops: CDR1 SEHNR, CDR2 FQNEAQ (reference sequence). With 5 bases removed from V and 7 bases from J, the gap between germline ends came to 20 bases. The CDR3 bases are TGTGCCAGCAGCCACGACCGGGGGACCTTGAGTGGCTACACCTTC. Residues: CASSHDRGTLSGYTF.

This clonotype appeared a few times. The CDR3 coding sequence is TGTGCCAGCAGTGAAGGAAAGCTTGGAAGGCAGTTCTTC. As protein: CASSEGKLGRQFF. The chain links TRBV6-1 to TRBJ2-1; D remains ambiguous. The germline CDR1 and CDR2 sequences are MNHNS and SASEGT. The germline V and J ends were trimmed by 1 base and 12 bases, with 13 bases remaining between them. This CDR3 has 13 residues.

This clonotype has more than one count but fewer than ten. The gene calls are TRBV5-1 and TRBJ2-7; TRBD2 might be the D (5 bases). V was shortened by 4 bases and J by 2 bases, with 13 bases between the two germline ends. Per germline, CDR1 SGHRS and CDR2 YFSETQ. The CDR3 spans 14 residues. The CDR3 DNA reads TGCGCCAGCAGCCCCGGGGTCTCCACCTACGAGCAGTACTTC. Protein product: CASSPGVSTYEQYF.